This TCR beta chain was captured in a study of tissue T cells after allogeneic stem cell transplantation. Study-wide results and caveats: Alloreactivity or antigen specificity of tissue TCRs was not determined; some clones might be host cells. Few T cell clones were shared across patients, but motif clusters showed tissue-specific shared signatures. Within patients, tissue anatomy strongly shaped TCR repertoire composition.

Indicated time point: mouse harvest day 7 after allogeneic transplant. Tail vein injection delivered 10^7 T-cell-depleted bone marrow cells and 10^6 splenic CD5+ T cells. The J segment lost 7 bases and the V segment lost 0 bases, leaving 0 bases of the junction unmatched. CDR3 length: 12 amino acids. Per the germline V gene, CDR1 is KGHPV and CDR2 is FQNQEV (reference sequence). TCRdb keeps only in-frame clones here, not all; method: immunoSEQ multiplex PCR. The sample contains some 8,000 clones, roughly 51% of which appear only once. By sample share, this clone is medium-sized. Its cognate antigen is unknown. The gene names given are mouse names. The read gets to within 1 residue of the CDR3 end, and the germline J gene fills in the rest.

V usage is TRBV26 and J usage is TRBJ2-7; 7 positions match TRBD2. The sequence was obtained from a female BALB/c mouse given C57BL/6 T cells with graft-versus-host disease after an allogeneic hematopoietic cell transplant. The sequencing input was gut tissue. Partial CDR3 DNA: TGTGCCAGCAGTCTGTCGGGGGGGGAACAGTAC. Translated, it gives CASSLSGGEQY. From start to end, the CDR3 is CASSLSGGEQYF.